A selection of T cell receptor beta chains follows, all from one sample in a study of blood T cell repertoires in COVID-19. The method was immunoSEQ multiplex PCR; TCRdb's version includes in-frame clones alone and lacks a portion of them. The sample consists of 200,000 to 250,000 clones, about 85% of them appearing once. Source material: PBMCs or T cells enriched from blood (not recorded which). The origin of the receptors is a woman aged 30 to 39 who had recovered from COVID-19. The CDR3 runs from the conserved cysteine through the conserved F or W. The D gene is left open where the match is weak. Not every row has a clone size; where given, it reads once, few, many or a size class.

D gene,clone size,V gene,J gene,CDR3 DNA,CDR3 protein
TRBD2,-,TRBV5-1,TRBJ2-7,TGCGCCAGCAGCTTAAATAGCGGGGGGGCCTACGAGCAGTACTTC,CASSLNSGGAYEQYF
TRBD2,-,TRBV6-5,TRBJ2-1,TGTGCCAGCAAGGCGGGGGGGCCGGTCAATGAGCAGTTCTTC,CASKAGGPVNEQFF
-,-,TRBV13,TRBJ2-5,TGTGCCAGCAGCGTCCGAGGAATGGAGACCCAGTACTTC,CASSVRGMETQYF
TRBD2,-,TRBV24-1,TRBJ2-3,TGTGCCACCAGTGACGCAGGGACTAGCGGGGGAATAGATACGCAGTATTTT,CATSDAGTSGGIDTQYF
TRBD2,-,TRBV7-3,TRBJ2-6,TGTGCCAGCAGCTTAATTGCTAGCGGGGAACCCAGCTCTGGGGCCAACGTCCTGACTTTC,CASSLIASGEPSSGANVLTF
-,-,TRBV12-3/TRBV12-4,TRBJ1-1,TGTGCCAGCAGTTTAGCCGGGGGCACTGAAGCTTTCTTT,CASSLAGGTEAFF
TRBD1,-,TRBV2,TRBJ1-3,TGTGCCAGCACCCCGACAGGGATTGGAAACACCATATATTTT,CASTPTGIGNTIYF
-,-,TRBV21-1,TRBJ2-3,TGTGCCAGCAGCAAAGTAACTTTATGGGCCACAGATACGCAGTATTTT,CASSKVTLWATDTQYF
-,once,TRBV5-5,TRBJ2-5,TGTGCCAGCAGCTTGGCCAGCGAAGAGACCCAGTACTTC,CASSLASEETQYF
TRBD2,-,TRBV4-3,TRBJ2-2,TGCGCCAGCAGCCGAAAGCGGGGGGACACCGGGGAGCTGTTTTTT,CASSRKRGDTGELFF